This T cell receptor beta chain was captured in a study of blood T cell repertoires in COVID-19. Authors' analysis steps: How many nucleated cells were present was estimated from reference gene primer amplification. The repertoire was sequenced with immunoSEQ multiplex PCR; TCRdb's copy has only in-frame clones and lacks some. From that table come the V and J calls and clone size; the DNA was used to work out D and trimming. Altogether about 110,000 clones are present, 88% being singletons, with the ten largest covering 2.4%. J gave up 5 bases and V 2 bases, and 11 bases lay outside the gene matches. Germline V lookup: CDR1 SEHNR, CDR2 FQNEAQ (reference sequence). The CDR3 has 17 residues.

The receptor was isolated from a human donor in a cohort sampled during active COVID-19. The sequenced sample was peripheral blood. This rearrangement joins TRBV7-9 to TRBJ2-5; the match to TRBD2 covers 10 bases. CDR3 loop: CASSLTSLAGEDETQYF. The CDR3, as DNA: TGTGCCAGCAGCTTAACAAGTCTAGCGGGAGAGGATGAGACCCAGTACTTC.